These 7 T cell receptor beta chains share one sample of origin, sequenced in a study of memory B cells and T cells in multiple sclerosis. Antigens of these TCRs are unknown. Stimulus-free culture yielded autoproliferating CFSE-dim and non-proliferating CFSE-high T cells, each sequenced separately. Cultures began with about 50 million CFSE-labeled PBMCs, unstimulated for 7 to 8 days, with replicate wells pooled. Profiled with immunoSEQ multiplex PCR; TCRdb holds only in-frame clones, not every one. The table records 25,000 to 35,000 clones, roughly 82% of them present only once. The material sequenced was PBMCs from blood kept in culture. The origin of the receptors is a human donor with multiple sclerosis.

The rearrangement joins TRBV28 to TRBJ1-2; D might be TRBD1 (6 bases). This CDR3 contains 14 residues. V dropped 6 bases and J dropped 3 bases, with 14 bases sitting between them. The germline gives CDR1 MDHEN, CDR2 SYDVKM. The CDR3 spells CASREQGTYYGYTF. The CDR3 region has the DNA TGTGCCAGCAGAGAACAGGGTACATACTATGGCTACACCTTC.

This chain connects TRBV5-1 to TRBJ2-5, with D unresolved. The J call may not be correct, given that the DNA end is closer to TRBJ2-7. CDR3 size: 16 residues. CDR1 and CDR2 from the germline V gene are SGHRS and YFSETQ. The chain's CDR3 is CASSRSWVRNAYEQYF. For the CDR3, the DNA is TGCGCCAGCAGCCGCTCCTGGGTCCGTAATGCCTACGAGCAGTACTTC.

The CDR3 DNA is TGTGCCAGCAGCGCCGGGACTAACAACCAAGAGACCCAGTACTTC. This encodes CASSAGTNNQETQYF. The V gene is TRBV6-5, the J gene TRBJ2-5, with TRBD2 matching 7 bases. The germline CDR1 and CDR2 sequences are MNHEY and SVGAGI. This CDR3 is built from 15 residues. V was pared by 6 bases and J by 0 bases, with 7 bases of the junction left unmatched.

This clone was seen only a few times. This CDR3 is also generated by other DNA sequences in the sample. The J gene is TRBJ2-7, the V gene TRBV7-6; 9 positions agree with TRBD1. The CDR3 is made up of 15 amino acids. Germline assignment: CDR1 SGHVS and CDR2 FNYEAQ. V lost 4 bases, J lost 3 bases, and 7 bases stayed unmatched. The CDR3 DNA sequence: TGTGCCAGCAGCTCTGGGACAGGGAAGAGCTACGAGCAGTACTTC. Encoded protein: CASSSGTGKSYEQYF.

The chain joins TRBV6-5 to TRBJ2-2, with 8 bases lining up with TRBD2. Trimming took 5 bases from V and 6 from J; bases not matched to a gene: 5. The CDR3 spans 14 residues. The germline V gene has CDR1 MNHEY and CDR2 SVGAGI. CDR3 in amino acids: CASSEGLASGELFF. CDR3 nucleotide sequence: TGTGCCAGCAGTGAAGGACTAGCATCCGGGGAGCTGTTTTTT.

The rearrangement uses TRBV4-1 and TRBJ1-3, with D hard to call. CDR1 and CDR2 (germline): MGHRA, YSYEKL. V lost 4 bases to trimming and J lost 0 bases, with 16 bases between them. CDR3 length equals 17 residues. CDR3 DNA: TGCGCCAGCAGCCCTTTACCGGGTCCGAGCTCTGGAAACACCATATATTTT. It translates to CASSPLPGPSSGNTIYF.

Only a few counts were recorded for this clone. The V gene is TRBV7-9, the J gene TRBJ1-3; TRBD1 is a possible D gene (6 bases). V was pared by 1 base and J by 2 bases, with 6 bases between. The CDR3 is 14 amino acids. Per the germline V gene, CDR1 is SEHNR and CDR2 is FQNEAQ (reference sequence). In DNA, the CDR3 is TGTGCCAGCAGCTTAGGACAGGCTGGAAACACCATATATTTT. Translated, it gives CASSLGQAGNTIYF.